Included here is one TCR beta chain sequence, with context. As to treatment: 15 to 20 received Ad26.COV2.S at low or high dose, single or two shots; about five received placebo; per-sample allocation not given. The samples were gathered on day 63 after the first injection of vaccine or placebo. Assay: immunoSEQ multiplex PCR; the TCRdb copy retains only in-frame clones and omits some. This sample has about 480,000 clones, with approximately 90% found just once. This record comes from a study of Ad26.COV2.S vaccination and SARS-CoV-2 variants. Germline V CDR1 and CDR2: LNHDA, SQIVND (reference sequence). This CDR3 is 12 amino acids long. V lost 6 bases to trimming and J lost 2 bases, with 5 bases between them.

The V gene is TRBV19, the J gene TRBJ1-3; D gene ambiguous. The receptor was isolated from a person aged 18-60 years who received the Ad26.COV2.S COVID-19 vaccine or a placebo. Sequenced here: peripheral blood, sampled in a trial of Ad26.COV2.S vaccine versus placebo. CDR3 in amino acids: CASREAGNTIYF. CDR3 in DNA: TGTGCCAGTAGAGAAGCTGGAAACACCATATATTTT. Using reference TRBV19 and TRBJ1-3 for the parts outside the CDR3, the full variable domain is DGGITQSPKYLFRKEGQNVTLSCEQNLNHDAMYWYRQDPGQGLRLIYYSQIVNDFQKGDIAEGYSVSREKKESFPLTVTSAQKNPTAFYLCASREAGNTIYFGEGSWLTVV.